These T cell receptor beta chains were read from a single sample in a study of cytomegalovirus exposure and HLA in healthy donors. Sequencing used immunoSEQ multiplex PCR; TCRdb keeps in-frame clones, though not all of them. In the table there are nearly 300,000 clones, approximately 90% of which are singletons. Sequenced: PBMCs. These receptors were taken from a man aged 35 to 55 in good health and CMV-seropositive. Both conserved end residues are part of each CDR3. The order of the fields is clone size, D gene, J gene, V gene, CDR3 DNA, CDR3 protein. A D gene is named only where the DNA matches it firmly. Only part of the rows carry a size: once, few, many, or a class if the clone is expanded.

size: -; D: -; J: TRBJ2-7; V: TRBV28; DNA: TGTGCCAGCAGAAAGCCCGGGACTCATTCCTACGAGCAGTACTTC; CDR3: CASRKPGTHSYEQYF
size: -; D: TRBD1; J: TRBJ2-7; V: TRBV11-1; DNA: TGTGCCAGCAGCTTAGCGCAGGGGGCTTACTACGAGCAGTACTTC; CDR3: CASSLAQGAYYEQYF
size: -; D: -; J: TRBJ2-3; V: TRBV9; DNA: TGTGCCAGCAGCCCCCTAGGCAGCACAGATACGCAGTATTTT; CDR3: CASSPLGSTDTQYF
size: -; D: TRBD2; J: TRBJ2-5; V: TRBV28; DNA: TGTGCCAGCAGCCCGGGGGGCCAAGAGACCCAGTACTTC; CDR3: CASSPGGQETQYF
size: -; D: TRBD1; J: TRBJ1-5; V: TRBV19; DNA: TGTGCCAGTAGTATAGGGGAAGCCAACCTCAGGGGGCCTCAGCCCCAGCATTTT; CDR3: CASSIGEANLRGPQPQHF
size: few; D: -; J: TRBJ1-4; V: TRBV9; DNA: TGTGCCAGCAGCTCGAGCGGGACTAATGAAAAACTGTTTTTT; CDR3: CASSSSGTNEKLFF
size: -; D: -; J: TRBJ2-3; V: TRBV4-2; DNA: TGTGCCAGCAGCCAAGGTGCGTCAGATACGCAGTATTTT; CDR3: CASSQGASDTQYF
size: -; D: -; J: TRBJ2-6; V: TRBV21-1; DNA: TGTGCCAGCAGCAACCGACAGGAAAGCTCTGGGGCCAACGTCCTGACTTTC; CDR3: CASSNRQESSGANVLTF
size: few; D: -; J: TRBJ1-1; V: TRBV29-1; DNA: TGCAGCGTTGTCGGGGTAGGAGTCACTGAAGCTTTCTTT; CDR3: CSVVGVGVTEAFF
size: -; D: TRBD1; J: TRBJ2-4; V: TRBV28; DNA: TGTGCCAGCAGTCCCACAGGGGCCTTAGCCAAAAACATTCAGTACTTC; CDR3: CASSPTGALAKNIQYF
size: few; D: -; J: TRBJ2-7; V: TRBV7-2; DNA: TGTGCCAGCAACCCTCAGGCGGGGAGTCCCTACGAGCAGTACTTC; CDR3: CASNPQAGSPYEQYF
size: -; D: -; J: TRBJ2-7; V: TRBV19; DNA: TGTGCCAGTAGTATATGGGGCGGTACGGGCTCCTACGAGCAGTACTTC; CDR3: CASSIWGGTGSYEQYF
size: -; D: -; J: TRBJ2-3; V: TRBV9; DNA: TGTGCCAGCAGCGCCGGGGCGGGGCGAGATACGCAGTATTTT; CDR3: CASSAGAGRDTQYF
size: -; D: -; J: TRBJ2-7; V: TRBV7-8; DNA: TGTGCCAGCAGCTTATTCCTCGTCTACGAGCAGTACTTC; CDR3: CASSLFLVYEQYF
size: -; D: TRBD2; J: TRBJ2-7; V: TRBV5-4; DNA: TGTGCCAGCAGCTTGGGAGGGACTAGCGCGAACTCCTACGAGCAGTACTTC; CDR3: CASSLGGTSANSYEQYF
size: few; D: TRBD1; J: TRBJ2-7; V: TRBV28; DNA: TGTGCCAGCTCCTCGGGACAGGGGATTTACGAGCAGTACTTC; CDR3: CASSSGQGIYEQYF
size: -; D: -; J: TRBJ2-7; V: TRBV11-2; DNA: TGTGCCAGCAGCCCCGGGACAACTTACGAGCAGTACTTC; CDR3: CASSPGTTYEQYF
size: -; D: TRBD2; J: TRBJ2-7; V: TRBV4-3; DNA: TGCGCCAGCAGCCAAGATCGAGAGACTAGCGGCTACGAGCAGTACTTC; CDR3: CASSQDRETSGYEQYF
size: -; D: -; J: TRBJ2-7; V: TRBV6-6; DNA: TGTGCCAGCAGCCCTCTCCCAGGGGCATCCTACGAGCAGTACTTC; CDR3: CASSPLPGASYEQYF
size: -; D: TRBD2; J: TRBJ2-5; V: TRBV9; DNA: TGTGCCAGCAGCGTAGGGAGAGGGTCGGGACTAGCAGGAGAGACCCAGTACTTC; CDR3: CASSVGRGSGLAGETQYF
size: few; D: -; J: TRBJ2-7; V: TRBV28; DNA: TGTGCCAGCAGACATCAGGGGTGGAACGAGCAGTACTTC; CDR3: CASRHQGWNEQYF
size: -; D: -; J: TRBJ1-3; V: TRBV7-6; DNA: TGTGCCAGCAGCTTAGCGGGCGGAGGGGGAAACACCATATATTTT; CDR3: CASSLAGGGGNTIYF
size: -; D: -; J: TRBJ2-3; V: TRBV13; DNA: TGTGCCAGCAGCCGAGGGACTTTTACTAGCACAGATACGCAGTATTTT; CDR3: CASSRGTFTSTDTQYF
size: -; D: TRBD1; J: TRBJ1-1; V: TRBV29-1; DNA: TGCAGCGCTACAGGGGAGGCAGGAACCCCGAACACTGAAGCTTTCTTT; CDR3: CSATGEAGTPNTEAFF
size: once; D: TRBD2; J: TRBJ2-1; V: TRBV2; DNA: TGTGCCGTCAGACTAGCGGGTAAAAACTACAATGAGCAGTTCTTC; CDR3: CAVRLAGKNYNEQFF
size: once; D: -; J: TRBJ1-1; V: TRBV18; DNA: TGTGCCAGCTCGTGGGAGCAGAACACTGAAGCTTTCTTT; CDR3: CASSWEQNTEAFF
size: -; D: -; J: TRBJ2-5; V: TRBV7-2; DNA: TGTGCCAGCAGCCTCAGTCGTGACCAAGAGACCCAGTACTTC; CDR3: CASSLSRDQETQYF
size: -; D: TRBD2; J: TRBJ2-5; V: TRBV2; DNA: TGTGCCAGCAGTGACGCGGGAGGGGAGACCCAGTACTTC; CDR3: CASSDAGGETQYF
size: -; D: -; J: TRBJ2-5; V: TRBV7-9; DNA: TGTTCCAGCAGCTTAGAATCCCCCACGACACTCCAAGAGACCCAGTACTTC; CDR3: CSSSLESPTTLQETQYF
size: -; D: -; J: TRBJ1-4; V: TRBV25-1; DNA: TGTGCCAGCAGTGCTAGCGCAACTAATGAAAAACTGTTTTTT; CDR3: CASSASATNEKLFF
size: -; D: -; J: TRBJ2-4; V: TRBV18; DNA: TGTGCCAGCTCACCAGAGGAGAGACCCATCCTACTAGCCAAAAACATTCAGTACTTC; CDR3: CASSPEERPILLAKNIQYF
size: few; D: TRBD2; J: TRBJ2-7; V: TRBV19; DNA: TGTGCCAGCAGGGGACTAGCGGGTCCGCAAGAGCAGTACTTC; CDR3: CASRGLAGPQEQYF
size: -; D: -; J: TRBJ2-3; V: TRBV11-3; DNA: TGTGCCAGCAGCCAAGGAGGTAGCACAGATACGCAGTATTTT; CDR3: CASSQGGSTDTQYF
size: few; D: TRBD2; J: TRBJ2-7; V: TRBV19; DNA: TGTGCCAGTAAACCTAGCGGGAGTCGCGAGCAGTACTTC; CDR3: CASKPSGSREQYF
size: -; D: TRBD1; J: TRBJ2-7; V: TRBV19; DNA: TGTGCCAGTAGTACCGGGACAGGGGGATCCTACGAGCAGTACTTC; CDR3: CASSTGTGGSYEQYF
size: -; D: TRBD2; J: TRBJ2-3; V: TRBV5-4; DNA: TGTGCCAGCAGCAGACGGACTAGCGGGAAAGTCCCAGATACGCAGTATTTT; CDR3: CASSRRTSGKVPDTQYF
size: once; D: -; J: TRBJ2-3; V: TRBV11-2; DNA: TGTGCCAGCAGCTCCCGAGGGGATACGCAGTATTTT; CDR3: CASSSRGDTQYF
size: -; D: TRBD2; J: TRBJ2-7; V: TRBV5-4; DNA: TGTGCCAGCAGCTCCATAGAAGCGGGAGCCGAGCAGTACTTC; CDR3: CASSSIEAGAEQYF
size: once; D: TRBD2; J: TRBJ2-7; V: TRBV5-4; DNA: TGTGCCAGCAGCACCGTGGGACTAGCTCCCTACGAGCAGTACTTC; CDR3: CASSTVGLAPYEQYF
size: -; D: -; J: TRBJ1-5; V: TRBV2; DNA: TGTGCCAGCAGAGCAGGCTATAGCAATCAGCCCCAGCATTTT; CDR3: CASRAGYSNQPQHF
size: -; D: TRBD1; J: TRBJ1-1; V: TRBV19; DNA: TGTGCCAGTACCCGGATGACAGGGATCCCTGAAGCTTTCTTT; CDR3: CASTRMTGIPEAFF
size: -; D: -; J: TRBJ2-3; V: TRBV11-2; DNA: TGTGCCTCCCCCTCAGGGGGGCTAGATACGCAGTATTTT; CDR3: CASPSGGLDTQYF
size: once; D: TRBD2; J: TRBJ2-1; V: TRBV2; DNA: TGTGCCAGCAGTGTTCAGCGGGGGAGCTCCTACAATGAGCAGTTCTTC; CDR3: CASSVQRGSSYNEQFF
size: -; D: TRBD1; J: TRBJ1-6; V: TRBV25-1; DNA: TGTGCCAGCAGTTTACAGGGGGGTTCACCCCTCCACTTT; CDR3: CASSLQGGSPLHF
size: -; D: -; J: TRBJ2-2; V: TRBV12-5; DNA: TGTGCTAGTTTGCAGGACACCGGGGAGCTGTTTTTT; CDR3: CASLQDTGELFF
size: -; D: -; J: TRBJ1-1; V: TRBV11-2; DNA: TGTGCCAGCAGCCTCTCGGGGGGCCTTGAAGCTTTCTTT; CDR3: CASSLSGGLEAFF
size: -; D: TRBD2; J: TRBJ2-3; V: TRBV12-5; DNA: TGTGCTAGTGGTTACGGGACTAGGGGCACAGATACGCAGTATTTT; CDR3: CASGYGTRGTDTQYF
size: -; D: TRBD1; J: TRBJ1-1; V: TRBV5-4; DNA: TGTGCCAGCAGCTTCGACAGGGGCACTGAAGCTTTCTTT; CDR3: CASSFDRGTEAFF
size: once; D: -; J: TRBJ1-5; V: TRBV30; DNA: TGTGCCTGGGGGGGAGGAGATATAGGGCCCCAGCATTTT; CDR3: CAWGGGDIGPQHF
size: -; D: -; J: TRBJ2-7; V: TRBV5-1; DNA: TGCGCCAGCAGCTTGGGGGAGTCCTACGAGCAGTACTTC; CDR3: CASSLGESYEQYF
size: -; D: -; J: TRBJ2-7; V: TRBV13; DNA: TGTGCCAGCAGAGACCGGGACACAACCTACGAGCAGTACTTC; CDR3: CASRDRDTTYEQYF